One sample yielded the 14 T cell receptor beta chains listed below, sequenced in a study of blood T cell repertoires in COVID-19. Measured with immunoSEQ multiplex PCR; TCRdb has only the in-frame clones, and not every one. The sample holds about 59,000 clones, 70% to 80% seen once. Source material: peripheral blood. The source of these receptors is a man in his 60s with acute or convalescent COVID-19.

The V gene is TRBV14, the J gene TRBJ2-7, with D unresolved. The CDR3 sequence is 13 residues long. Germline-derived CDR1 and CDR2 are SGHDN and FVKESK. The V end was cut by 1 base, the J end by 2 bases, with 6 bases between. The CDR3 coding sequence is TGTGCCAGCAGCCAAGGATGGCCCTACGAGCAGTACTTC. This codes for CASSQGWPYEQYF.

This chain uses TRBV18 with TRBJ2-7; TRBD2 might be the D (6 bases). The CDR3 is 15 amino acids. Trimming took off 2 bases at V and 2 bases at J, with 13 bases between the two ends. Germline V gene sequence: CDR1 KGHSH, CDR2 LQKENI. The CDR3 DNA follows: TGTGCCAGCTCACCAGCTCCGGGACTTACCTACGAGCAGTACTTC. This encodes CASSPAPGLTYEQYF.

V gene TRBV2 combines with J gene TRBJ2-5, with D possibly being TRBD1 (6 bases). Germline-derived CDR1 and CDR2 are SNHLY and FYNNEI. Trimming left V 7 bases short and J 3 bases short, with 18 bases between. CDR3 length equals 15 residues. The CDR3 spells CASTRAGAGKETQYF. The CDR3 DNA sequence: TGTGCCAGCACAAGGGCAGGGGCAGGCAAAGAGACCCAGTACTTC. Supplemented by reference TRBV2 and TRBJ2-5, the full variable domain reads EPEVTQTPSHQVTQMGQEVILRCVPISNHLYFYWYRQILGQKVEFLVSFYNNEISEKSEIFDDQFSVERPDGSNFTLKIRSTKLEDSAMYFCASTRAGAGKETQYFGPGTRLLVL.

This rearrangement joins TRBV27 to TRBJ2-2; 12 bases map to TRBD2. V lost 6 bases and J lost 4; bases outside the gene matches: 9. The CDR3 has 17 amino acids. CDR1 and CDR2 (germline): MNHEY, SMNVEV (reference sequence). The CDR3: CASSLPGLAGSTGELFF. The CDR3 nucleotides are TGTGCCAGCAGCCTCCCCGGACTAGCGGGGTCCACCGGGGAGCTGTTTTTT.

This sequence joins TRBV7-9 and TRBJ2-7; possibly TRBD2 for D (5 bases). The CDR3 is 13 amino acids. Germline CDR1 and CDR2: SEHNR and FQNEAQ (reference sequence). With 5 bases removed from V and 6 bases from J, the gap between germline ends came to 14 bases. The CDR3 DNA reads TGTGCCAGCAGCCTATACCGCGAGGGCGAGCAGTACTTC. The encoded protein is CASSLYREGEQYF.

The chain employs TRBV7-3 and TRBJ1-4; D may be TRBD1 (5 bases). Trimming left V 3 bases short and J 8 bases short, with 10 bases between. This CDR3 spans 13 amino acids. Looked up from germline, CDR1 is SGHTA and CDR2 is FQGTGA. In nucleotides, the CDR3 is TGTGCCAGCAGCTTGGGGGAGGGAGAAAAACTGTTTTTT. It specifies CASSLGEGEKLFF.

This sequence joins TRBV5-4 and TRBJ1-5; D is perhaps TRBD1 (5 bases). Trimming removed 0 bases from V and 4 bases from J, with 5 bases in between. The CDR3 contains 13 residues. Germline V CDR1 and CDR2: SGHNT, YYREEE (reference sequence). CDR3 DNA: TGTGCCAGCAGCTTGGGACAGAATCAGCCCCAGCATTTT. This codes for CASSLGQNQPQHF.

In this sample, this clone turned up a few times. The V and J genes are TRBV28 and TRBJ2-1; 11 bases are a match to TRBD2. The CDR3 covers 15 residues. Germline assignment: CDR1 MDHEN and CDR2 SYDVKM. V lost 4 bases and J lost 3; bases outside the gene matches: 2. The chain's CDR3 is CASSYTSGGYNEQFF. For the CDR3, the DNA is TGTGCCAGCAGTTATACTAGCGGGGGCTACAATGAGCAGTTCTTC.

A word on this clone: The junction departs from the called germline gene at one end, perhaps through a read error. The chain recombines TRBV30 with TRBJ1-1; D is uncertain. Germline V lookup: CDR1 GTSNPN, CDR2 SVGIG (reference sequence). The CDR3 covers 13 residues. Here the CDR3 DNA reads TGTGCCGGGAGACACCCCGGAGGAATTGAAGCTTTCTTT. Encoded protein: CAGRHPGGIEAFF.

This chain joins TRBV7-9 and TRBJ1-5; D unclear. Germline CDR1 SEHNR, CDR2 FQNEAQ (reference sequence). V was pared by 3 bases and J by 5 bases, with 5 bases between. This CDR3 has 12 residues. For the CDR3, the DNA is TGTGCCAGCAGCTTTCGGGATCAGCCCCAGCATTTT. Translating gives CASSFRDQPQHF. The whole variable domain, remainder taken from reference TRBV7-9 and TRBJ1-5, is DTGVSQNPRHKITKRGQNVTFRCDPISEHNRLYWYRQTLGQGPEFLTYFQNEAQLEKSRLLSDRFSAERPKGSFSTLEIQRTEQGDSAMYLCASSFRDQPQHFGDGTRLSIL.

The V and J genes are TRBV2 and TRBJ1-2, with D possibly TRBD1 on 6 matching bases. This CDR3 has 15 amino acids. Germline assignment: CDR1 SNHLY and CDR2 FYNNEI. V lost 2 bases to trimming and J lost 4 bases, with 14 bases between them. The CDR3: CASSEQGGPFYGYTF. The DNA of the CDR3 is TGTGCCAGCAGTGAACAAGGGGGACCGTTCTATGGCTACACCTTC.

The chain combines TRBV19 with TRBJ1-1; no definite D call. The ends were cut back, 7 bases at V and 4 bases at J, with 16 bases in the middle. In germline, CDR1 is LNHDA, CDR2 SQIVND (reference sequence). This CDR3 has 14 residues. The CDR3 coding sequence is TGTGCCAGTACCACTCAAGGGAGTTTCACTGAAGCTTTCTTT. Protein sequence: CASTTQGSFTEAFF.

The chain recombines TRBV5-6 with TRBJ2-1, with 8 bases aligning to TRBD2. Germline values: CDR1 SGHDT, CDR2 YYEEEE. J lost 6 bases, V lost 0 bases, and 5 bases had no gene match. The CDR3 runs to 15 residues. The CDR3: CASSLEVGRANEQFF. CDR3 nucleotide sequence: TGTGCCAGCAGCTTGGAGGTCGGGAGGGCCAATGAGCAGTTCTTC.

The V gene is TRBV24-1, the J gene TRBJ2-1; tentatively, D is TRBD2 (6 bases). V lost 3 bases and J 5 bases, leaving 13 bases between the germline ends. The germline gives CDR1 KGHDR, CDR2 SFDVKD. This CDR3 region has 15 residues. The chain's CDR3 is CATSDPASVNNEQFF. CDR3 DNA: TGTGCCACCAGTGATCCGGCTAGCGTTAACAATGAGCAGTTCTTC.